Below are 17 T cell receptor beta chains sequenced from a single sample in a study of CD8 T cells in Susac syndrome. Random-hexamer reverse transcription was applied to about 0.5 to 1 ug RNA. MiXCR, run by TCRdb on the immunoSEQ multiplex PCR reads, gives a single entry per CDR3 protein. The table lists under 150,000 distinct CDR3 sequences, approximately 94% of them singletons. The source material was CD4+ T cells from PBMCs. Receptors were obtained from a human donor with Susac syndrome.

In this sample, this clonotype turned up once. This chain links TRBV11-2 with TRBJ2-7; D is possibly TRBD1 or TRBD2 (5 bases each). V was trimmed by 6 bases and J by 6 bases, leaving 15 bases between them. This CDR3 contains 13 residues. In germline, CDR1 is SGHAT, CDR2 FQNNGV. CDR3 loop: CASSFTSGSEQYF. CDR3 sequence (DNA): TGTGCCAGCAGTTTTACATCAGGGAGCGAGCAGTACTTC.

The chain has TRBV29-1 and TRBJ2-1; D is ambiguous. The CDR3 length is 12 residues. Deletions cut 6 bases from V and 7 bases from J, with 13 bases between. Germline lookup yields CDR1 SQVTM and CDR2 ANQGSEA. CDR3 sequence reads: CSVRAVWNEQFF. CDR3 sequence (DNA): TGCAGCGTCCGGGCAGTCTGGAATGAGCAGTTCTTC.

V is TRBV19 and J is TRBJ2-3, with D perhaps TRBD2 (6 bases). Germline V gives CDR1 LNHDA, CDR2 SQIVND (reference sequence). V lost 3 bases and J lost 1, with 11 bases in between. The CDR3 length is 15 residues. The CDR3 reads CASSMGSGGTDTQYF. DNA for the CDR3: TGTGCCAGTAGTATGGGGTCGGGAGGCACAGATACGCAGTATTTT.

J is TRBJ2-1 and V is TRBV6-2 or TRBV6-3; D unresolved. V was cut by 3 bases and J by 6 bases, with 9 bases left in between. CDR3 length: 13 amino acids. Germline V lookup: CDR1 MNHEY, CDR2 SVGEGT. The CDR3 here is CASSYLQFNEQFF. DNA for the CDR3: TGTGCCAGCAGTTATTTGCAGTTCAATGAGCAGTTCTTC.

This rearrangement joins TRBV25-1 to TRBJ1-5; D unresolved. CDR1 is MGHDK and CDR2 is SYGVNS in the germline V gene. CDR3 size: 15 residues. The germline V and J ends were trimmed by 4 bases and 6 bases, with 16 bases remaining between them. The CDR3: CASSADGLASQPQHF. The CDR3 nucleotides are TGTGCCAGCAGTGCGGACGGGCTTGCGAGTCAGCCCCAGCATTTT. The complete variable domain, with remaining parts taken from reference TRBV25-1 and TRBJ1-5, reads EADIYQTPRYLVIGTGKKITLECSQTMGHDKMYWYQQDPGMELHLIHYSYGVNSTEKGDLSSESTVSRIRTEHFPLTLESARPSHTSQYLCASSADGLASQPQHFGDGTRLSIL.

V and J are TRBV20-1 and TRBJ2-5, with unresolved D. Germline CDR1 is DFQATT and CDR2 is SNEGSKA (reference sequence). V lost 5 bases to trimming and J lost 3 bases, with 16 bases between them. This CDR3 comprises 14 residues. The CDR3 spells CSASFGPLEETQYF. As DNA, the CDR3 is TGCAGTGCTTCGTTCGGCCCCCTGGAAGAGACCCAGTACTTC.

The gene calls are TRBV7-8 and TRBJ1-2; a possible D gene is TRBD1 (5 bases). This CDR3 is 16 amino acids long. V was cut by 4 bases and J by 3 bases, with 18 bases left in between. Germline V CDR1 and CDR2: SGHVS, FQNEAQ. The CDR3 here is CASSSTNRPGYYGYTF. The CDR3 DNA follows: TGTGCCAGCAGCTCGACCAACCGGCCAGGGTACTATGGCTACACCTTC.

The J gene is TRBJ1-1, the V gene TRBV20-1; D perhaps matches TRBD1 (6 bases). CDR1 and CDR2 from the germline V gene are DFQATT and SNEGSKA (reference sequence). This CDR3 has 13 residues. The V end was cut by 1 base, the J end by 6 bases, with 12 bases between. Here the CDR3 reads CSARVGQFPEAFF. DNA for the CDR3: TGCAGTGCTAGAGTCGGACAGTTCCCTGAAGCTTTCTTT.

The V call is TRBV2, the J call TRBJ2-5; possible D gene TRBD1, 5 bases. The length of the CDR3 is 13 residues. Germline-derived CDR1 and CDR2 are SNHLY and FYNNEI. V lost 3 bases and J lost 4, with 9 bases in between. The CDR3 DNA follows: TGTGCCAGCAGTGATCCAGGGCTAGAGACCCAGTACTTC. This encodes CASSDPGLETQYF.

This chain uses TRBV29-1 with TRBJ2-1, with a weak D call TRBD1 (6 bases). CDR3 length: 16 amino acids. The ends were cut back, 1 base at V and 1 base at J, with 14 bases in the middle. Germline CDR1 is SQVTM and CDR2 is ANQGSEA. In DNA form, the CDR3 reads TGCAGCGTTGAAGCCCCAGACAGGACATCCTACAATGAGCAGTTCTTC. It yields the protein CSVEAPDRTSYNEQFF.

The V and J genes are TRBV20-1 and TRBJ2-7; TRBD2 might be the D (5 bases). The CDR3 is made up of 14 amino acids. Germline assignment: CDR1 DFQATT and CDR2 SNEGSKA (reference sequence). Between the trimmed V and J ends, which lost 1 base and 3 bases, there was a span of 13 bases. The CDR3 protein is CSARGQTNHYEQYF. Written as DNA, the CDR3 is TGCAGTGCTAGAGGCCAGACTAACCACTACGAGCAGTACTTC.

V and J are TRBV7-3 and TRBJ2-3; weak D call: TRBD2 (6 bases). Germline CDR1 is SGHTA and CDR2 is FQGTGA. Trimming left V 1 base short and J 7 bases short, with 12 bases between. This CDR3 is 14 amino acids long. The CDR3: CASSLMPGGNTQYF. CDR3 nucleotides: TGTGCCAGCAGCTTAATGCCGGGCGGGAATACGCAGTATTTT. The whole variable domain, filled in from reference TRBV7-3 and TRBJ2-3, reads GAGVSQTPSNKVTEKGKYVELRCDPISGHTALYWYRQSLGQGPEFLIYFQGTGAADDSGLPNDRFFAVRPEGSVSTLKIQRTERGDSAVYLCASSLMPGGNTQYFGPGTRLTVL.

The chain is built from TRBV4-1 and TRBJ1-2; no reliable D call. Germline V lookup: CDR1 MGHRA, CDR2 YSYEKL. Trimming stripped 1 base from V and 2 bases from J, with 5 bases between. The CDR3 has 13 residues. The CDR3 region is CASSQGTNYGYTF. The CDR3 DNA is TGCGCCAGCAGCCAAGGGACGAACTATGGCTACACCTTC.

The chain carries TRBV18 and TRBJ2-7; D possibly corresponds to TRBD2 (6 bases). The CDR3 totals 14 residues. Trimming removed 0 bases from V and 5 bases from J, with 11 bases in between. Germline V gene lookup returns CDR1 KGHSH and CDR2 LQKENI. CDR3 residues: CASSPPWEVHEQYF. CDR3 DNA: TGTGCCAGCTCACCACCGTGGGAGGTGCACGAGCAGTACTTC. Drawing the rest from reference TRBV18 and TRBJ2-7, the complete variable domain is NAGVMQNPRHLVRRRGQEARLRCSPMKGHSHVYWYRQLPEEGLKFMVYLQKENIIDESGMPKERFSAEFPKEGPSILRIQQVVRGDSAAYFCASSPPWEVHEQYFGPGTRLTVT.

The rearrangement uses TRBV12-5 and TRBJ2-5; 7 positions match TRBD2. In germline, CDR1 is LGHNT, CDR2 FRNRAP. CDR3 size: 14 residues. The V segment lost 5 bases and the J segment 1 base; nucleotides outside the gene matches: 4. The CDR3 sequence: CASGHRTSQETQYF. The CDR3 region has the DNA TGTGCTAGTGGTCACCGGACTAGCCAAGAGACCCAGTACTTC.

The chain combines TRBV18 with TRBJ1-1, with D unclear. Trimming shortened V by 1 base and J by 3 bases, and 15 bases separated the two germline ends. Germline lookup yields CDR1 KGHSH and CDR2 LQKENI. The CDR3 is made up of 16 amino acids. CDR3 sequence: CASSPRRVGVDTEAFF. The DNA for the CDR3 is TGTGCCAGCTCACCACGTAGGGTGGGTGTTGACACTGAAGCTTTCTTT.

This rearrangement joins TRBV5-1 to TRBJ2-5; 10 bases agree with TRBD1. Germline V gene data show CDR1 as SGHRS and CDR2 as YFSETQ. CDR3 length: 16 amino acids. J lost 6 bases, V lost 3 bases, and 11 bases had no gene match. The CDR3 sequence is CASSSWGTGDLQTQYF. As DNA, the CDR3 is TGCGCCAGCAGCTCCTGGGGGACAGGGGATTTGCAGACCCAGTACTTC.